This TCR beta chain stems from a study of blood T cell repertoires in COVID-19. Study as a whole: The United States, Italy and Spain supplied acute and convalescent COVID-19 samples.

Source study methods: Estimation of nucleated cell counts relied on the amplification of reference gene primers. Sequencing was performed with immunoSEQ multiplex PCR; in TCRdb, only in-frame clones are kept and a portion is missing. The V and J calls and clone size were taken over from that table, and D and trimming were inferred from the DNA. The sample carries 100,000 to 120,000 clones, 82% recorded once. CDR3 length: 14 residues. Trimming left V 5 bases short and J 4 bases short, with 12 bases between. Germline CDR1 reads SEHNR; CDR2 reads FQNEAQ (reference sequence). Material: peripheral blood. This chain connects TRBV7-9 to TRBJ1-5, with D tentatively TRBD1 (6 bases). The clonotype originates from a woman aged 55-70 years with acute or convalescent COVID-19. CDR3 coding DNA: TGTGCCAGCAGCGGTACACAGGGTAATCAGCCCCAGCATTTT. This sequence encodes CASSGTQGNQPQHF.